The TCR beta chain under discussion was sequenced for a study of blood T cell repertoires in COVID-19 (dated by TCRdb to 2020 to 2022). About the study as a whole: Collaborator samples came from the United States, Italy and Spain and covered acute and convalescent phases of COVID-19. Where HLA class I and class II types were available, the types were taken from metadata supplied by the sample provider, not from assay-based typing. The repertoires were made available in a free public database intended to serve as a resource for research on the immune response to SARS-CoV-2. Deeply sampled blood TCRbeta repertoires from subjects exposed to, actively infected with, or recovered from COVID-19 were included in the dataset. A de-identified subject ID, COVID-19 status, age in years and sex were almost always included in the sample metadata. The prospective study material was composed of cDNA or gDNA derived from T cells, B-cell-depleted T cells, or PBMCs. Samples came from the ongoing ImmuneRACE study (first 160 participants) plus 1,254 subjects from 6 global collaborators. Here is what the overall study found, with its caveats: The quantity of clinical and demographic metadata differed by source and by participant and was supplied without curation.

Enrolling through a virtual design, the prospective study's participants ranged in age from about 18 to 89 years and lived across some 22 United States geographic areas. In the prospective study, participants were assigned to cohorts based on the clinical history participants reported in a screening survey and a study questionnaire. For ImmuneRACE Cohort 3, a participant was defined as recovered based on two consecutive negative NP/OP PCR tests, clearance by a healthcare professional, or resolution of symptoms. In the prospective study, mobile phlebotomists collected whole blood, serum and a nasopharyngeal or oropharyngeal swab from each participant. Prospective study participants could optionally give additional blood draws and questionnaires over an approximately two-month period. Before DNA extraction, blood samples from the prospective study were shipped at room temperature or frozen. The trim is 2 bases for V and 3 bases for J, with a gap of 17 bases between the germline ends. Via the germline V gene, CDR1 is KGHSH and CDR2 LQKENI. The CDR3 runs 16 residues from the cysteine to the phenylalanine. Kept here is only the CDR3 DNA, which spans 48 bases and is read in frame from base 1.

The immunoSEQ Assay, a bias-controlled multiplex PCR, was used to amplify TCRbeta CDR3 regions from genomic DNA. The authors' analysis ran thus. The number of nucleated cells in each sample was estimated from the amplification of reference gene primers within the assay. Sequence reads were collapsed and filtered to measure the absolute abundance of every unique TCRbeta CDR3 rearrangement. For each sample, productive Simpson clonality was calculated as the square root of Simpson's diversity index over productive rearrangements. TCRdb stores this immuneACCESS table with in-frame sequences only. Part of the clones is absent; in the studies checked, under half of the shortfall reflects unresolved V genes, and no reason is known for the rest. V, J and clone size derive from that table, while D and trimming were established from the DNA sequence. This sample has hundreds of thousands of clones in its table, and over 75% of those were observed once. Approximately 8.8% of the sample belongs to the ten largest clones.

This clone came up once. This clone's antigen is unknown. No base quality information exists; no much larger clone differs at one position. Sequenced input: PBMCs or T cells enriched from blood (not recorded which). The chain employs TRBV18 and TRBJ2-7; TRBD2 is possibly the D segment (7 matching bases). The TCR was taken from a middle-aged woman who had recovered from COVID-19. The CDR3 in this case is CASSPTIGGGSYEQYF. DNA sequence: TGTGCCAGCTCACCAACCATAGGCGGGGGCAGCTACGAGCAGTACTTC.